Listed below are T cell receptor beta chains from one sample, sequenced in a study of PD-L1 blockade in urothelial cancer. The repertoire was sequenced with immunoSEQ multiplex PCR; TCRdb's copy has only in-frame clones and lacks some. The sample consists of tens of thousands of clones, approximately 86% of them appearing once. The input for sequencing was PBMCs, taken around atezolizumab (anti-PD-L1) treatment. These TCRs come from a man of 80 years or more with urothelial cancer. Each CDR3 is given with its conserved first and last residue. Each record gives: V gene, D gene, J gene, clone size, CDR3 protein, CDR3 DNA. A D gene is named only where the DNA matches it firmly. Only part of the rows carry a size: once, few, many, or a class if the clone is expanded.

V: TRBV30; D: .; J: TRBJ1-5; size: .; CDR3: CAWSSFRNSNSNQPQHF; DNA: TGTGCCTGGAGTAGTTTTCGGAACAGCAATAGCAATCAGCCCCAGCATTTT
V: TRBV28; D: TRBD1; J: TRBJ1-5; size: once; CDR3: CASSLSGTVPIANQPQHF; DNA: TGTGCCAGCAGTTTATCGGGGACAGTGCCGATAGCAAATCAGCCCCAGCATTTT
V: TRBV27; D: TRBD1; J: TRBJ2-7; size: .; CDR3: CATRTTGGSSYEQYF; DNA: TGTGCCACCAGGACCACAGGGGGAAGCTCCTACGAGCAGTACTTC
V: TRBV4-1; D: TRBD1; J: TRBJ2-2; size: .; CDR3: CASSQGLLGQGVTGELFF; DNA: TGCGCCAGCAGCCAGGGGTTACTTGGACAGGGGGTCACCGGGGAGCTGTTTTTT
V: TRBV30; D: .; J: TRBJ2-5; size: once; CDR3: CAWSVQGPETQYF; DNA: TGTGCCTGGAGTGTACAGGGACCAGAGACCCAGTACTTC
V: TRBV7-6; D: TRBD1; J: TRBJ2-7; size: .; CDR3: CAPSGTGAYYEQYF; DNA: TGTGCCCCATCGGGGACAGGGGCCTACTACGAGCAGTACTTC
V: TRBV28; D: .; J: TRBJ1-3; size: .; CDR3: CASRNQGISGNTIYF; DNA: TGTGCCAGCAGAAATCAGGGGATCTCTGGAAACACCATATATTTT
V: TRBV4-1; D: TRBD1; J: TRBJ1-2; size: few; CDR3: CASTPDRINDGYTF; DNA: TGCGCCAGCACCCCGGACAGGATAAATGATGGCTACACCTTC
V: TRBV15; D: .; J: TRBJ1-2; size: .; CDR3: CATSRGALTLYGYTF; DNA: TGTGCCACCAGCCGGGGGGCCCTCACTCTTTATGGCTACACCTTC
V: TRBV7-8; D: TRBD1; J: TRBJ2-7; size: .; CDR3: CASSRDRGYYEQYF; DNA: TGTGCCAGCAGTCGGGACAGGGGGTACTACGAGCAGTACTTC
V: TRBV15; D: TRBD1; J: TRBJ2-5; size: few; CDR3: CATSRDLRGQGGGTQETQYF; DNA: TGTGCCACCAGCAGAGATCTTCGCGGACAGGGAGGAGGCACCCAAGAGACCCAGTACTTC
V: TRBV23-1; D: TRBD1; J: TRBJ1-5; size: once; CDR3: CASSPGQGNQPQHF; DNA: TGCGCCAGCAGTCCTGGACAGGGAAATCAGCCCCAGCATTTT
V: TRBV21-1; D: .; J: TRBJ2-1; size: .; CDR3: CASSKQREPTNRPLSYNEQFF; DNA: TGTGCCAGCAGCAAACAGCGGGAGCCAACCAATCGGCCATTGTCCTACAATGAGCAGTTCTTC
V: TRBV6-1; D: .; J: TRBJ2-7; size: .; CDR3: CSSSRGGYEQYF; DNA: TGTTCCTCGTCGAGGGGAGGATACGAGCAGTACTTC
V: TRBV5-1; D: .; J: TRBJ1-1; size: .; CDR3: CASSIEIGAHNPSFF; DNA: TGCGCCAGCAGCATAGAAATAGGGGCGCATAATCCGTCTTTCTTT
V: TRBV30; D: .; J: TRBJ2-7; size: .; CDR3: CAWSPGPPGEQYF; DNA: TGTGCCTGGAGTCCAGGACCCCCAGGGGAGCAGTACTTC
V: TRBV7-2; D: TRBD1; J: TRBJ2-7; size: .; CDR3: CASSLNRGLHEQYF; DNA: TGTGCCAGCAGCTTAAACAGGGGGCTCCACGAGCAGTACTTC
V: TRBV6-5; D: .; J: TRBJ1-2; size: .; CDR3: CAIRGADYGYTF; DNA: TGTGCCATACGGGGGGCAGACTATGGCTACACCTTC
V: TRBV5-1; D: .; J: TRBJ2-3; size: .; CDR3: CASSWRGGNTDTQYF; DNA: TGCGCCAGCAGCTGGAGGGGGGGAAACACAGATACGCAGTATTTT
V: TRBV5-6; D: TRBD1; J: TRBJ1-5; size: .; CDR3: CASSSQTGVKNQPQHF; DNA: TGTGCCAGCAGCTCCCAGACAGGGGTGAAGAATCAGCCCCAGCATTTT
V: TRBV20-1; D: TRBD1; J: TRBJ1-1; size: .; CDR3: CSALQTGEAFF; DNA: TGCAGTGCTCTCCAGACAGGGGAAGCTTTCTTT
V: TRBV14; D: .; J: TRBJ2-7; size: .; CDR3: CASSHRTGTYEQYF; DNA: TGTGCCAGCAGCCACCGGACGGGGACTTACGAGCAGTACTTC
V: TRBV4-1; D: .; J: TRBJ2-3; size: .; CDR3: CASSQDFADTQYF; DNA: TGCGCCAGCAGCCAAGATTTCGCAGATACGCAGTATTTT
V: TRBV6-5; D: TRBD1; J: TRBJ2-4; size: .; CDR3: CASSYSSGGAKNIQYF; DNA: TGTGCCAGCAGTTACTCGTCAGGGGGTGCCAAAAACATTCAGTACTTC
V: TRBV5-1; D: .; J: TRBJ2-7; size: once; CDR3: CASSPGTPSYEQYF; DNA: TGCGCCAGCAGCCCCGGGACACCCTCCTACGAGCAGTACTTC
V: TRBV5-1; D: TRBD2; J: TRBJ2-2; size: .; CDR3: CASSLESGGGTGELFF; DNA: TGCGCCAGCAGCTTGGAGTCGGGAGGGGGCACCGGGGAGCTGTTTTTT
V: TRBV27; D: TRBD2; J: TRBJ2-1; size: .; CDR3: CASSTRDYYSYNEQFF; DNA: TGTGCCAGCAGTACGAGGGACTACTACTCCTACAATGAGCAGTTCTTC
V: TRBV19; D: .; J: TRBJ2-5; size: .; CDR3: CASSPRGETQYF; DNA: TGTGCCAGTAGTCCCCGCGGAGAGACCCAGTACTTC
V: TRBV30; D: .; J: TRBJ1-5; size: .; CDR3: CAWTPQGDSNQPQHF; DNA: TGTGCCTGGACTCCACAGGGTGATAGCAATCAGCCCCAGCATTTT
V: TRBV19; D: TRBD1; J: TRBJ2-7; size: .; CDR3: CASSIVTGQGAYEQYF; DNA: TGTGCCAGTAGTATCGTTACCGGACAGGGGGCTTACGAGCAGTACTTC
V: TRBV28; D: TRBD1; J: TRBJ1-2; size: once; CDR3: CASSVDSQGALNYGYTF; DNA: TGTGCCAGCAGTGTCGACTCTCAGGGGGCACTCAACTATGGCTACACCTTC
V: TRBV11-2; D: .; J: TRBJ2-3; size: .; CDR3: CASSLHTDTQYF; DNA: TGTGCCAGCAGTTTACACACAGATACGCAGTATTTT
V: TRBV25-1; D: .; J: TRBJ1-3; size: .; CDR3: CASSAWTASGNTIYF; DNA: TGTGCCAGCAGTGCCTGGACAGCCTCTGGAAACACCATATATTTT
V: TRBV5-4; D: TRBD1; J: TRBJ2-5; size: .; CDR3: CASSLGPQGRETQYF; DNA: TGTGCCAGCAGCTTGGGCCCACAGGGGCGAGAGACCCAGTACTTC
V: TRBV11-2; D: .; J: TRBJ2-1; size: .; CDR3: CASSSGQPHEQFF; DNA: TGTGCCAGCAGCTCCGGACAGCCCCATGAGCAGTTCTTC
V: TRBV18; D: .; J: TRBJ2-3; size: .; CDR3: CASSSGSNTDTQYF; DNA: TGTGCCAGCTCATCGGGTAGTAACACAGATACGCAGTATTTT
V: TRBV7-8; D: TRBD2; J: TRBJ2-7; size: .; CDR3: CASSLGLSLAGPYEQYF; DNA: TGTGCCAGCAGCTTAGGGTTGTCTCTAGCGGGACCCTACGAGCAGTACTTC